This is a list of T cell receptor beta chains from one sample in a study of blood T cells in healthy people across ages. TCRdb re-called the 5' RACE reads through MiXCR, storing one row per CDR3 protein. The table lists around 750,000 distinct CDR3 sequences, about 53% of them singletons, with 40% to 50% in the top ten. Sequencing was performed on blood. These receptors were collected from an elderly man in good health. Both conserved end residues are part of each CDR3. A D gene is named only where the DNA matches it firmly. Not every row has a clone size; where given, it reads once, few, many or a size class.

NA,TRBV7-9,NA,TRBJ2-1,CASSLVGGPEQFF,TGTGCCAGCAGCTTAGTCGGGGGCCCTGAGCAGTTCTTC
TRBD1,TRBV27,NA,TRBJ2-1,CASSFLPSRGRPVHEQFF,TGTGCCAGCAGTTTTCTCCCCTCCAGGGGGCGCCCCGTGCATGAGCAGTTCTTC
TRBD2,TRBV2,once,TRBJ2-3,CARQVAGVADTQYF,TGTGCCAGACAAGTAGCGGGAGTGGCAGATACGCAGTATTTT
TRBD2,TRBV4-1,once,TRBJ2-7,CASSPTRLAGVLREQYF,TGCGCCAGCAGCCCAACCCGACTAGCGGGAGTCCTAAGGGAGCAGTACTTC
NA,TRBV28,NA,TRBJ1-6,CASAGGVGSPLHF,TGTGCCAGCGCTGGGGGGGTCGGTTCACCCCTCCACTTT
NA,TRBV15,NA,TRBJ2-7,CATSSRYGLDRYEQYF,TGTGCCACCAGCTCCCGATACGGTCTGGACAGATACGAGCAGTACTTC
TRBD2,TRBV5-4,few,TRBJ2-2,CASSPLAGASGELFF,TGTGCCAGCAGCCCCTTAGCGGGAGCGTCTGGGGAGCTGTTTTTT
TRBD1,TRBV24-1,NA,TRBJ2-5,CATSGPGQGRNEQYF,TGTGCCACCAGCGGTCCGGGACAGGGGAGGAATGAGCAGTACTTC
TRBD2,TRBV6-1,NA,TRBJ2-3,CASSARGTRRSDTQYF,TGTGCCAGCAGTGCAAGGGGGACTAGGCGGTCAGATACGCAGTATTTT
NA,TRBV29-1,NA,TRBJ2-1,CSVEDQGHQFF,TGCAGCGTTGAAGATCAAGGACATCAGTTCTTC
TRBD2,TRBV7-8,once,TRBJ2-1,CASSRGLAGGPGPYNEQFF,TGTGCCAGCAGTAGGGGACTAGCGGGAGGGCCGGGTCCCTACAATGAGCAGTTCTTC
TRBD1,TRBV7-3,NA,TRBJ2-1,CASSLGLGTGVDEQFF,TGTGCCAGCAGCTTAGGTCTGGGGACAGGCGTCGATGAGCAGTTCTTC
TRBD2,TRBV6-5,NA,TRBJ2-7,CASSLLAGGSGEQYF,TGTGCCAGCAGCCTTCTAGCGGGAGGGTCGGGCGAGCAGTACTTC
NA,TRBV6-1,NA,TRBJ1-2,CASSELSIYGYTF,TGTGCCAGCAGTGAACTCAGCATCTATGGCTACACCTTC
TRBD2,TRBV10-3,NA,TRBJ2-5,CAIKDTSGLQETQYF,TGTGCCATCAAGGACACTAGCGGGCTCCAAGAGACCCAGTACTTC
NA,TRBV29-1,few,TRBJ2-4,CSVAVSPWGKNIQYF,TGCAGCGTTGCGGTGTCCCCATGGGGCAAAAACATTCAGTACTTC
TRBD2,TRBV7-6,NA,TRBJ2-3,CASSFRLAGVGTDTQYF,TGTGCCAGCAGCTTCCGACTAGCGGGAGTTGGGACAGATACGCAGTATTTT
TRBD2,TRBV20-1,few,TRBJ2-1,CSASPGLAGANEQFF,TGCAGTGCTAGTCCGGGACTAGCGGGGGCCAATGAGCAGTTCTTC
TRBD1,TRBV18,NA,TRBJ2-4,CASSPRTGQQGKTKNIQYF,TGTGCCAGCTCACCACGGACAGGGCAGCAAGGGAAAACCAAAAACATTCAGTACTTC
TRBD2,TRBV13,NA,TRBJ2-3,CASSLGLAGGKDTQYF,TGTGCCAGCAGCTTAGGTCTAGCGGGAGGTAAAGATACGCAGTATTTT
NA,TRBV20-1,NA,TRBJ2-7,CSAGAHYEQYF,TGCAGTGCTGGGGCCCACTACGAGCAGTACTTC
NA,TRBV3-1,few,TRBJ2-7,CASSQDRRDEQYF,TGTGCCAGCAGCCAAGATCGAAGGGACGAGCAGTACTTC
TRBD2,TRBV12-3/TRBV12-4,NA,TRBJ2-7,CASSLGASGYEQYF,TGTGCCAGCAGTTTAGGGGCTAGCGGCTACGAGCAGTACTTC
NA,TRBV12-3/TRBV12-4,few,TRBJ2-7,CASSGRSEGYEQYF,TGTGCCAGCAGTGGGCGATCGGAGGGTTACGAGCAGTACTTC
TRBD1,TRBV28,NA,TRBJ1-5,CASSLGTGGLVGSQPQHF,TGTGCCAGCAGTTTGGGGACAGGGGGCTTGGTGGGCAGTCAGCCCCAGCATTTT
NA,TRBV5-1,NA,TRBJ2-1,CASSLPESYNEQFF,TGCGCCAGCAGCTTACCGGAGAGCTACAATGAGCAGTTCTTC
NA,TRBV9,NA,TRBJ2-3,CASSPQPSTDTQYF,TGTGCCAGCAGCCCCCAACCTAGCACAGATACGCAGTATTTT
NA,TRBV4-1,few,TRBJ2-5,CASSQVPPGTPYQETQYF,TGCGCCAGCAGCCAAGTCCCACCCGGGACTCCGTACCAAGAGACCCAGTACTTC
NA,TRBV24-1,few,TRBJ2-5,CATSDQGRETQYF,TGTGCCACCAGTGACCAGGGTCGAGAGACCCAGTACTTC
NA,TRBV28,NA,TRBJ2-4,CASSSSFLTGYF,TGTGCCAGCAGTTCTTCATTCCTAACGGGGTACTTC
NA,TRBV18,NA,TRBJ1-1,CASSPRTTSLAEAFF,TGTGCCAGCTCACCCCGGACAACGAGCTTAGCTGAAGCTTTCTTT
NA,TRBV5-1,NA,TRBJ2-4,CASHDGRGTLAKNIQYF,TGCGCCAGCCACGACGGGCGGGGAACGTTAGCCAAAAACATTCAGTACTTC
NA,TRBV5-1,NA,TRBJ1-1,CASRIAELTEAFF,TGCGCCAGCAGAATCGCCGAGCTCACTGAAGCTTTCTTT
NA,TRBV6-5,NA,TRBJ1-1,CASRGNTEAFF,TGTGCCAGCCGGGGTAACACTGAAGCTTTCTTT
NA,TRBV7-9,NA,TRBJ2-5,CASSSMGETQYF,TGTGCCAGCAGCTCCATGGGTGAGACCCAGTACTTC
TRBD1,TRBV6-5,few,TRBJ2-7,CASSYDRAPYGEQYF,TGTGCCAGCAGTTACGACAGGGCTCCGTACGGCGAGCAGTACTTC
TRBD2,TRBV6-5,few,TRBJ2-1,CASSDSWREGTYNEQFF,TGTGCCAGCAGTGACTCGTGGCGGGAGGGCACCTACAATGAGCAGTTCTTC
NA,TRBV25-1,NA,TRBJ1-5,CASSGPGVENQPQHF,TGTGCCAGCAGTGGGCCTGGGGTAGAGAATCAGCCCCAGCATTTT
NA,TRBV11-1,once,TRBJ1-2,CASSSSMRGYGYTF,TGTGCCAGCAGCTCCAGCATGAGGGGCTATGGCTACACCTTC
NA,TRBV2,NA,TRBJ2-7,CASSVQGRENEQYF,TGTGCCAGCAGTGTGCAGGGCAGGGAGAACGAGCAGTACTTC
TRBD1,TRBV5-1,NA,TRBJ2-2,CASSPGTGFVTGELFF,TGCGCCAGCAGCCCGGGGACAGGGTTTGTCACCGGGGAGCTGTTTTTT
NA,TRBV2,NA,TRBJ1-3,CASSPTGRGNTIYF,TGTGCCAGCAGCCCGACAGGCCGCGGAAACACCATATATTTT
NA,TRBV6-2/TRBV6-3,NA,TRBJ1-1,CARSQGSEAFF,TGTGCCCGCAGTCAGGGGTCTGAAGCTTTCTTT
TRBD2,TRBV7-9,NA,TRBJ2-7,CASSFRTSGTHEQYF,TGTGCCAGCAGCTTTAGGACTAGCGGGACCCACGAGCAGTACTTC
TRBD2,TRBV7-9,NA,TRBJ2-3,CASSLATSGSCNAYF,TGTGCCAGCAGCTTAGCGACTAGCGGGAGCTGCAACGCGTATTTT
NA,TRBV27,NA,TRBJ1-2,CASSLSGGVGYTF,TGTGCCAGCAGTTTATCTGGGGGTGTAGGCTACACCTTC
NA,TRBV3-1,NA,TRBJ2-5,CASSPLRQYQETQYF,TGTGCCAGCAGTCCCTTGCGACAGTACCAAGAGACCCAGTACTTC
NA,TRBV3-1,NA,TRBJ1-4,CASSQENQKLFF,TGTGCCAGCAGCCAAGAGAACCAGAAACTGTTTTTT
TRBD2,TRBV20-1,NA,TRBJ2-7,CSARTGRTYEQYF,TGCAGTGCTAGAACCGGGAGGACATACGAGCAGTACTTC
NA,TRBV7-6,NA,TRBJ2-7,CASSQLAKQGEQYF,TGTGCCAGCAGCCAGCTAGCGAAACAAGGCGAGCAGTACTTC
NA,TRBV5-1,NA,TRBJ2-7,CASSLAPTGYEQYF,TGCGCCAGCAGCTTGGCCCCGACAGGCTACGAGCAGTACTTC
NA,TRBV14,NA,TRBJ1-1,CASSQVGDRTEAFF,TGTGCCAGCAGCCAAGTTGGTGACAGAACTGAAGCTTTCTTT
NA,TRBV27,NA,TRBJ2-5,CASSSYRDIGSETQYF,TGTGCCAGCAGTTCGTACCGGGACATAGGGTCGGAGACCCAGTACTTC
NA,TRBV3-1,NA,TRBJ2-1,CASSQEDSRDEQFF,TGTGCCAGCAGCCAAGAGGACTCCCGGGATGAGCAGTTCTTC
NA,TRBV6-6,NA,TRBJ2-1,CASSYGVGSSYNEQFF,TGTGCCAGCAGTTACGGGGTCGGGAGCTCCTACAATGAGCAGTTCTTC